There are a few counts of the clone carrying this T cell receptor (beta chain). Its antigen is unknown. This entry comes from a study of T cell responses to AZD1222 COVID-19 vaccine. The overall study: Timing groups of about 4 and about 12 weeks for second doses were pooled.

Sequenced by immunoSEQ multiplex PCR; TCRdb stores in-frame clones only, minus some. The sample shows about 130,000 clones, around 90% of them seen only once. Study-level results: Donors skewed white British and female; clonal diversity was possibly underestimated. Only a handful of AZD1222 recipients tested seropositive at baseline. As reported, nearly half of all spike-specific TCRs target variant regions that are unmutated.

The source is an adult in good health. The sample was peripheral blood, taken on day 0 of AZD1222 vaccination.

Here the CDR3 reads CASSLTGGTGELFF. The CDR3 coding sequence is TGTGCCAGCAGCTTGACAGGAGGGACCGGGGAGCTGTTTTTT. J is TRBJ2-2 and V is TRBV6-2 or TRBV6-3, with D perhaps given as TRBD1 or TRBD2 (6 bases each). Germline assignment: CDR1 MNHEY and CDR2 SVGEGT. V shed 6 bases and J shed 5 bases, with 13 bases lying between them. CDR3 length equals 14 residues.